These T cell receptor beta chains were read from a single sample in a study of blood T cell repertoires in COVID-19. The assay was immunoSEQ multiplex PCR, and TCRdb's table has in-frame clones only and misses some. The data contain roughly 50,000 clones, 89% of them seen just once; the ten biggest clones take up roughly an eighth. The sample consisted of peripheral blood. The source of these receptors is a woman between 55 and 75 years old with active COVID-19. The CDR3 runs from the conserved cysteine through the conserved F or W.

v_gene	j_gene	CDR3aa
TRBV4-2	TRBJ2-3	CASRSAGAADTQYF
TRBV9	TRBJ1-3	CASSTRLQGIGNTIYF
TRBV5-4	TRBJ1-5	CASSLGGGPQHF
TRBV15	TRBJ1-5	CATSRDDRVINQPQHF
TRBV7-2	TRBJ1-6	CASSLPGTYNSPLHF
TRBV12-5	TRBJ2-1	CASGPPSGGRHGEQFF
TRBV5-4	TRBJ2-7	CASSSWEPYEQYF
TRBV5-4	TRBJ2-7	CASSPRVDGEQYF
TRBV15	TRBJ1-3	CATSRDTGRGSGNTIYF
TRBV7-2	TRBJ1-3	CASSDSQGASGNTIYF
TRBV4-1	TRBJ2-3	CASSQVQARDTQYF
TRBV18	TRBJ2-1	CASSPGQGNEQFF
TRBV20-1	TRBJ2-2	CSALGFGELFF
TRBV7-3	TRBJ2-1	CASSLQVAGVHEQFF
TRBV2	TRBJ1-3	CASSGVRSGNTIYF
TRBV3-1/TRBV3-2	TRBJ1-1	CASSQSRTGTENTEAFF
TRBV6-5	TRBJ1-6	CASKGPGSYNSPLHF